The clone carrying this T cell receptor beta chain was recorded a few times. What it recognizes is unknown. The data stem from a study of regulatory T cells in long-lasting Graves disease. Study results and caveats: Persistent patients had a count of shared public clonotypes (under 3,000) that exceeded that of new patients (about 970). Reduced TCR diversity was observed in persistent Graves' patients versus newly diagnosed patients.

The CDR3 has 14 amino acids. The germline gives CDR1 DFQATT, CDR2 SNEGSKA (reference sequence). Both iRepertoire HTBI primers and Arm-PCR of CDR3 regions were used to build the TCR beta libraries. TCRdb itself ran the multiplex PCR reads through MiXCR, one entry per CDR3 protein. The table lists 550,000 to 650,000 distinct CDR3 sequences, roughly 16% of them singletons. Stated time point: newly diagnosed GD, antithyroid drugs for less than 3 months. TCR sequences were obtained from RNA taken from PBMCs. Those enrolled as patients came out of an endocrinology department in Xi'an, China. These same records also appear under a second study, on T cells in Graves' hyperthyroidism and ophthalmopathy.

V usage is TRBV20-1 and J usage is TRBJ2-5, with 10 bases matching TRBD2. Judging by the DNA end, TRBJ2-1 fits better; the J call may be wrong. The origin of this receptor is a man younger than 35 with Graves disease. The starting material was peripheral blood mononuclear cells (PBMCs), obtained at new diagnosis, from a patient treated with antithyroid drugs. CDR3 sequence: CSASALAGDEEQFF. The CDR3 coding sequence is TGCAGTGCTAGCGCGCTAGCGGGAGATGAGGAGCAGTTCTTC.